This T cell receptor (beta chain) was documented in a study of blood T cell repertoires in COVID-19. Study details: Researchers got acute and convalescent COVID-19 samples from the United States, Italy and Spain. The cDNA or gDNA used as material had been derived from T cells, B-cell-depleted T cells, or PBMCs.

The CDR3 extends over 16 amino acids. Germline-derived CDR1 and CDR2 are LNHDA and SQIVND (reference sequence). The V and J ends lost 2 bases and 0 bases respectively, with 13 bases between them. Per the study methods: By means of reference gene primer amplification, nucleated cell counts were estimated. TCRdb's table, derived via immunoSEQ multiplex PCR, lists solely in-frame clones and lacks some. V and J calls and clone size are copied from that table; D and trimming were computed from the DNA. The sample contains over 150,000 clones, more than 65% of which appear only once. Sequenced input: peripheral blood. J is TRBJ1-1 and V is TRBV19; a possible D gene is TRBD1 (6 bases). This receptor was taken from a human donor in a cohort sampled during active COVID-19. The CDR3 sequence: CASSISRQVMNTEAFF. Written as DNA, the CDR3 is TGTGCCAGTAGTATATCCCGACAGGTAATGAACACTGAAGCTTTCTTT.